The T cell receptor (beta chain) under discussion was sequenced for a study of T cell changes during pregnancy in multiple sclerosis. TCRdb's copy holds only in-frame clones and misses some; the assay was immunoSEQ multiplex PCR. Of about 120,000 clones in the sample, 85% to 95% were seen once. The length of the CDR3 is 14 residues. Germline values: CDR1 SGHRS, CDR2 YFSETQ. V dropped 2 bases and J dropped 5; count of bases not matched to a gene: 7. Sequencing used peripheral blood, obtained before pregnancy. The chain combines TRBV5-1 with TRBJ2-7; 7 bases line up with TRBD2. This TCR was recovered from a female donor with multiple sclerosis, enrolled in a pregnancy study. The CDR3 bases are TGCGCCAGCAGCTTCGGCGGGGGAGGCAACGAGCAGTACTTC. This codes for CASSFGGGGNEQYF.